This TCR beta chain was obtained from a study of T-cell memory formation after mild COVID-19 (dated by TCRdb to 2020 to 2023). Study-wide context: TCR sequence clusters from the two donors were found to be largely donor specific. In a couple of donors, T-cell clones that expanded and contracted after mild COVID-19 were followed by sequencing TCRalpha and TCRbeta repertoires longitudinally. Two young, previously healthy adult volunteers made up the cohort, one male and one female.

PBMCs were isolated by Ficoll-Paque density gradient centrifugation. In the case of this clonotype: Its binding antigen is unknown. Base qualities are not recorded, but no much larger clone differs from it by a single base.

Overall results and qualifications from the work: SARS-CoV-2 specificity was not confirmed for the second-wave clones peaking on day 37. Clones contracting from day 15 to 85 had balanced CD4/CD8 phenotypes, while a second wave expanding from day 15 to 37 was biased towards CD4+. The detection of some responding clones in pre-infection memory suggests that pre-existing cross-reactive memory T cells joined the SARS-CoV-2 response. The study covered only a couple of mild cases, and larger cohorts including severe cases with pre-infection samples were considered necessary. Contracting CD4+ clones appeared mostly in the CM and EM memory subsets, whereas CD8+ clones were enriched in EMRA.

For sequencing, an Illumina NovaSeq 6000 was employed. TCRalpha and TCRbeta cDNA libraries were constructed by 5'RACE with constant-segment primers, with sample barcodes and unique molecular identifiers being introduced. RNA was extracted from every sample with Trizol reagent. Libraries were amplified in two PCR steps, with a second sample barcode and Illumina TruSeq adapters added in the second step. Sequencing of the libraries was done on an Illumina NovaSeq, producing 2 x 150 bp paired-end reads. In the paper's pipeline: With migec v1.2.7, reads were demultiplexed and then collapsed into UMI-guided consensus sequences. Using mixcr v2.1.11, the UMI consensuses were aligned to TRA and TRB V and J templates and assembled into clonotypes. Expanded or contracted clonotypes were those called significant by both edgeR and NoisET, with noise models trained on biological replicates. edgeR calls used a false discovery rate-adjusted p below 0.01 and a log2 fold-change threshold of 1. As an exploratory analysis of dynamics, PCA with hierarchical clustering was applied to max-normalized trajectories of the 1000 most abundant clonotypes. Each responding clone was given a CD4 or CD8 phenotype based on the CD4+ and CD8+ repertoires, which had been sequenced separately. Starting from the raw public reads, TCRdb applied fastp trimming at Q25, assembled clones with MiXCR and retained in-frame beta chains. Here each entry gathers all rows of one CDR3 protein and keeps the most common genes and DNA. It is TCRdb's table, rather than the study itself, that gives the V and J calls and clone size. In this sample the table shows about 560,000 distinct CDR3 sequences, about 18% of which occur a single time. The ten largest clonotypes hold around 7.8% of the sample.

This TCR derives from an adult woman who had mild COVID-19 (a few samples of this study predate the infection). The sample titles of this study are shuffled in the database, so cell type and time point are left out; the donor was told from shared clones. Input material: PBMCs or a T cell subset sorted from them (not recorded which).

CDR3 reads: CASSLATGTGANVLTF. The DNA is TGCGCCAGCAGCCTGGCGACAGGGACTGGGGCCAACGTCCTGACTTTC. Here the chain combines TRBV5-1 and TRBJ2-6; TRBD1 fits 7 bases in the junction. Including cysteine and phenylalanine, the CDR3 has 16 amino acids. The CDR3 DNA has 48 bases and is translated from base 1. CDR1 and CDR2 are read off the germline V gene as SGHRS and YFSETQ. For this chain, trimming is 4 bases at the V end and 2 bases at the J end, and the number of junction bases without a gene match is 6.